This T cell receptor (beta chain) was captured by sequencing in a study of blood T cell repertoires in COVID-19. Looking at the study overall: Acute and convalescent COVID-19 samples came from the United States, Italy and Spain. PBMCs, B-cell-depleted T cells, or T cells provided the cDNA or gDNA that made up the material.

Germline assignment: CDR1 MDHEN and CDR2 SYDVKM. J gave up 1 base and V 7 bases, and 4 bases lay outside the gene matches. This CDR3 comprises 13 residues. In the original analysis: Amplifying reference gene primers gave estimates of nucleated cell counts. TCRdb's copy holds only in-frame clones and misses some; the assay was immunoSEQ multiplex PCR. V, J and clone size reflect that table, while D and trimming were determined from the DNA. The sample lists 200,000 to 300,000 clones, 80% to 85% occurring once. This clone was found once. The specimen sequenced was peripheral blood. This TCR came from a man aged 55-75 years with acute or convalescent COVID-19. This chain connects TRBV28 to TRBJ2-7; 7 bases align to TRBD1. DNA for the CDR3: TGTGCCAGCAAACAGGGGCCTTCCTACGAGCAGTACTTC. Translated: CASKQGPSYEQYF.